This paragraph reports one TCR beta chain. Following RNA extraction, reverse transcription yielded cDNA that acted as the sequencing template. Measured with immunoSEQ multiplex PCR; TCRdb has only the in-frame clones, and not every one. Counted here are 140,000 to 150,000 clones, about 60% occurring once; the ten biggest clones make up around 6%. These data are taken from a study of CD8+ T cells in alopecia areata. Separation by sorting yielded CD4+ and CD8+ T cells from PBMCs. This TCR was recovered from a human donor with alopecia areata. The source was CD4+ T cells sorted from blood, collected at week 0.

This CDR3 reads CASRPPGSGANVLTF. CDR3 nucleotide sequence: TGCGCCAGCAGGCCGCCGGGCTCTGGGGCCAACGTCCTGACTTTC. The V and J genes are TRBV5-1 and TRBJ2-6, with D uncertain. The V end lost 5 bases, the J end lost 0 bases, and 9 bases lay between the germline ends. CDR1 is SGHRS, CDR2 YFSETQ, per germline. The length of the CDR3 is 15 residues. Full variable domain (remainder filled in from reference TRBV5-1 and TRBJ2-6): KAGVTQTPRYLIKTRGQQVTLSCSPISGHRSVSWYQQTPGQGLQFLFEYFSETQRNKGNFPGRFSGRQFSNSRSEMNVSTLELGDSALYLCASRPPGSGANVLTFGAGSRLTVL.